At least ten counts were recorded for the clone carrying this TCR beta chain. Its specificity is not known. The V end lost 3 bases, the J end lost 1 base, and 12 bases lay between the germline ends. The CDR3 has 15 residues. Per the germline V gene, CDR1 is MNHEY and CDR2 is SMNVEV (reference sequence). This sample is drawn from a study of T cells in Graves' hyperthyroidism and ophthalmopathy. Across the whole study: Peripheral blood samples were taken at initial diagnosis, prior to any treatment.

Study observations and caveats: Researchers found most expanded thyroid clonotypes above 0.001 in blood as well.

Amplification targeted TCR beta CDR3 regions from RNA transcripts. HTBI primers were the set used in a first-round RT-PCR of the TCR CDR3. TCRdb analysed the multiplex PCR reads with MiXCR anew, one entry per CDR3 protein. The sample yields over 450,000 distinct CDR3 sequences, 17% seen once. 9.5 to 10 ml fresh peripheral blood yielded the PBMCs. This chain joins TRBV27 and TRBJ1-1; the D gene is possibly TRBD1 (6 bases). The sequencing sample was made of blood. This TCR derives from a young woman with Graves' ophthalmopathy. DNA of the CDR3: TGTGCCAGCAGTTTGTCTGGGGGCACGAACACTGAAGCTTTCTTT. It encodes CASSLSGGTNTEAFF.